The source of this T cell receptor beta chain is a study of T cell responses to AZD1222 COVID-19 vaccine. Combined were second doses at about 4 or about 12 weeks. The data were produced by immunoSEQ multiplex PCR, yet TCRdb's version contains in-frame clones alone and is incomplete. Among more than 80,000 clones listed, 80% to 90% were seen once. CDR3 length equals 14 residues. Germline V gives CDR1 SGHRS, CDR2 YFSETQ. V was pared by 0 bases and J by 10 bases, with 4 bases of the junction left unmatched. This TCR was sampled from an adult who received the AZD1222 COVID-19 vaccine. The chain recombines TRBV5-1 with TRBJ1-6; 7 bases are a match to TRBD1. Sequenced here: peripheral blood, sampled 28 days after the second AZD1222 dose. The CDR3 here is CASSLAGTASPLHF. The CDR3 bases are TGCGCCAGCAGCTTGGCCGGGACAGCCTCACCCCTCCACTTT.